A selection of T cell receptor beta chains follows, all from one sample in a study of identical twins. TCRdb independently ran MiXCR on the 5' RACE reads; one entry per CDR3 protein. The sample includes more than 1.5 million distinct CDR3 sequences, roughly a third of them seen just once. The sequenced sample was cord blood. These receptors were taken from a newborn girl in good health. The CDR3 runs from the conserved cysteine through the conserved F or W. Fields, in order: J gene, D gene, V gene, clone size, CDR3 length, CDR3 DNA, CDR3 protein. A D gene is named only where the DNA matches it firmly. Clone size is not always given. Where it is, it says once, few, many or a class for expanded clones.

>TRBJ1-6|TRBD1|TRBV5-1|.|14
TGCGCCAGCAGCCAAGGGGGACAGGGTTCACCCCTCCACTTT
CASSQGGQGSPLHF
>TRBJ1-1|TRBD1|TRBV11-2|.|16
TGTGCCAGCAGCTTAGATCTCGGGACAGTGAGCACTGAAGCTTTCTTT
CASSLDLGTVSTEAFF
>TRBJ1-2|.|TRBV6-1|few|14
TGTGCCAGCAGTGAAAGGACGGTCAACTATGGCTACACCTTC
CASSERTVNYGYTF
>TRBJ1-6|TRBD1|TRBV5-1|.|17
TGCGCCAGCGCCAGAGGGGACAGACGCTCCTATAATTCACCCCTCCACTTT
CASARGDRRSYNSPLHF
>TRBJ1-6|TRBD1|TRBV20-1|.|14
TGCAGTGCTAGTCCGGCAGGGGGTAATTCACCCCCCCACTTT
CSASPAGGNSPPHF
>TRBJ1-5|TRBD1|TRBV27|.|18
TGTGCCAGCAGTTTATCGGCCGGACAGGCCTATAGCAATCAGCCCCAGCATTTT
CASSLSAGQAYSNQPQHF
>TRBJ1-1|.|TRBV20-1|.|12
TGCAGTGCTAGCCCCAGGAACACTGAAGCTTTCTTT
CSASPRNTEAFF
>TRBJ1-2|.|TRBV10-1|.|13
TGCGCCAGCAGTGGACAGATCGACTATGGCTACACCTTC
CASSGQIDYGYTF
>TRBJ2-1|.|TRBV7-2|few|14
TGTGCCAGCAGCTTCCTTTCAACCTACAATGAGCAGTTCTTC
CASSFLSTYNEQFF
>TRBJ2-7|TRBD2|TRBV4-2|few|16
TGTGCCAGCAGCCAAGCCTGGGGACTAGTTTCCTACGAGCAGTACTTC
CASSQAWGLVSYEQYF
>TRBJ2-4|.|TRBV24-1|many|15
TGTGCCACCAGTGACACCGGGACTGCCAAAAACATTCAGTACTTC
CATSDTGTAKNIQYF
>TRBJ1-2|TRBD1|TRBV12-3/TRBV12-4|many|12
TGTGCCAGCAGCTTAGACAGGGCTGGCTACACCTTC
CASSLDRAGYTF
>TRBJ2-1|TRBD2|TRBV20-1|.|16
TGCAGTGCTAGATTTATAGCGGGTAGCTCCTACAATGAGCAGTTCTTC
CSARFIAGSSYNEQFF
>TRBJ2-3|.|TRBV15|.|16
TGTGCCACCAGCAGAGATGCGGGATCACCTTTGTATACGCAGTATTTT
CATSRDAGSPLYTQYF
>TRBJ2-1|.|TRBV2|few|19
TGTGCCAGCAGTGCTCTCTTCCCAACCATTGTCATTCGCTACAATGAGCAGTTCTTC
CASSALFPTIVIRYNEQFF
>TRBJ2-6|.|TRBV6-1|.|17
TGTGCCAGCAGCTTCACAGTCACCATTCCGCGGGCCAACGTCCTGACTTTC
CASSFTVTIPRANVLTF
>TRBJ1-1|TRBD1|TRBV24-1|.|14
TGTGCCACCCCCGACAGGGTGGGGGACACTGAAGCTTTCTTT
CATPDRVGDTEAFF
>TRBJ2-3|.|TRBV10-3|.|15
TGTGCCATCTCAGGAGGGCCGGGACACACAGATACGCAGTATTTT
CAISGGPGHTDTQYF
>TRBJ2-5|.|TRBV27|.|16
TGTGCCAGCAGTGACAGTGGTTGGGGGTACCAAGAGACCCAGTACTTC
CASSDSGWGYQETQYF
>TRBJ2-2|.|TRBV20-1|.|13
TGCAGTGCTGGGAGACAGAACACCGGGGAGCTGTTTTTT
CSAGRQNTGELFF
>TRBJ2-7|.|TRBV25-1|many|15
TGTGCCAGCAGTGAATCCCCCAGGGGCAATTACGAGCAGTACTTC
CASSESPRGNYEQYF
>TRBJ2-6|.|TRBV11-2|few|13
TGTGCCAGCAGCACGGGTGGGGCCAACGTCCTGACTTTC
CASSTGGANVLTF
>TRBJ2-4|.|TRBV19|.|19
TGTGCCAGTAGTATCTCGCGACAGGTGCTCTCCTTAGCCAAAAACATTCAGTACTTC
CASSISRQVLSLAKNIQYF
>TRBJ2-7|.|TRBV15|few|17
TGTGCCACCAGCAGAGGGTATGAGGGATCCAGCTCCTACGAGCAGTACTTC
CATSRGYEGSSSYEQYF
>TRBJ1-1|.|TRBV20-1|few|13
TGCAGTGCTAGTAGGGTAGGGGGCACTGAAGCTTTCTTT
CSASRVGGTEAFF
>TRBJ2-5|TRBD2|TRBV5-1|.|16
TGCGCCAGCAGCGCGACGGGACTAGCGGGGTACAATGAGCAGTACTTC
CASSATGLAGYNEQYF
>TRBJ1-1|.|TRBV30|.|13
TGTGCCTGGAGTCAGGACGGTAACACTGAAGCTTTCTTT
CAWSQDGNTEAFF
>TRBJ1-6|.|TRBV18|few|16
TGTGCCAGCTCACCATCGGAAGCGACAGTAGGATCACCCCTCCACTTT
CASSPSEATVGSPLHF
>TRBJ2-3|.|TRBV20-1|.|12
TGCAGTGCTTGCGCGGGCCCAGATACGCAGTATTTT
CSACAGPDTQYF
>TRBJ1-1|.|TRBV5-1|few|15
TGCGCCAGCAGCCCCCGCTTGGGGGGAGACACTGAAGCTTTCTTT
CASSPRLGGDTEAFF
>TRBJ1-4|.|TRBV29-1|.|14
TGCAGCGTTGAAGACGTTTCAACTAATGAAAAACTGTTTTTT
CSVEDVSTNEKLFF
>TRBJ2-7|TRBD1|TRBV20-1|few|12
TGCAGTGCTTACAGGGGGGCCTACGAGCAGTACTTC
CSAYRGAYEQYF
>TRBJ2-3|TRBD1|TRBV10-1|few|16
TGCGCCAGCAGCAAGGACAGGGGGTATGGGTCAGATACGCAGTATTTT
CASSKDRGYGSDTQYF
>TRBJ1-2|TRBD1|TRBV28|few|17
TGTGCCAGCAGTTTTGCCATGAGACAGGGGGCGAACTATGGCTACACCTTC
CASSFAMRQGANYGYTF
>TRBJ2-3|TRBD2|TRBV6-1|.|15
TGTGTCAAAAAGGGCCTAGCGGATCCCGCAGATACGCAGTATTTT
CVKKGLADPADTQYF
>TRBJ2-7|TRBD2|TRBV27|.|16
TGTGCCAGCAGTCCGGAAGCGGGAGGGGCCTACAATGAGCAGTACTTC
CASSPEAGGAYNEQYF
>TRBJ2-7|.|TRBV12-3/TRBV12-4|few|14
TGTGCCAGCAGTCCAATCTACGAACCCTACGAGCAGTACTTC
CASSPIYEPYEQYF
>TRBJ1-1|TRBD1|TRBV20-1|.|15
TGCAGTGCCGCAAGTCAGGGGGTAATGAACACTGAAGCTTTCTTT
CSAASQGVMNTEAFF
>TRBJ1-6|TRBD1|TRBV4-2|few|15
TGTGCCAGCAGCCCCTCGACAGGGGGGGATTCACCCCTCCACTTT
CASSPSTGGDSPLHF
>TRBJ2-5|.|TRBV2|.|13
TGTGCCAGCAGTGTCGTTAGAGTGAATGAGCAGTACTTC
CASSVVRVNEQYF
>TRBJ1-1|.|TRBV2|.|14
TGTGCCAGCAGTGAGGGAGGGATCCTCACTGAAGCTTTCTTT
CASSEGGILTEAFF
>TRBJ1-5|.|TRBV3-1|.|14
TGTGCCAGCAGGTTTAGGACAGAGTATCAGCCCCAGCATTTT
CASRFRTEYQPQHF
>TRBJ2-1|TRBD1|TRBV4-1|.|17
TGCGCCAGCAGCTTTCTCGGAAGGACAGGGTCTTGGGATGAGCAGTTCTTC
CASSFLGRTGSWDEQFF
>TRBJ2-5|.|TRBV15|.|15
TGTGCCACCAGCAGAGGAGCAGGGGATGAAGAGACCCAGTACTTC
CATSRGAGDEETQYF
>TRBJ2-3|.|TRBV12-3/TRBV12-4|.|15
TGTGCCAGCAGCCGACAACTAGGGGGTTTGGATACGCAGTATTTT
CASSRQLGGLDTQYF
>TRBJ2-3|.|TRBV15|few|15
TGTGCCACCAGCCTTACAGGGTTGTTAACAGATACGCAGTATTTT
CATSLTGLLTDTQYF
>TRBJ2-5|.|TRBV6-1|.|14
TGTGCCAGCAGTGATGGCAGGGTGAGCGAGACCCAGTACTTC
CASSDGRVSETQYF
>TRBJ1-4|TRBD1|TRBV24-1|.|13
TGTGCCACCAGCAACAGGGGGAACGAAAAACTGTTTTTT
CATSNRGNEKLFF
>TRBJ2-1|.|TRBV6-5|many|12
TGTGCCAGCAGTTACAGGGGGTATGAGCAGTTCTTC
CASSYRGYEQFF
>TRBJ2-3|.|TRBV19|once|13
TGTGCCAGTAGTAACCGGCCCCACGATACGCAGTATTTT
CASSNRPHDTQYF
>TRBJ1-6|TRBD1|TRBV6-1|.|14
TGTGCCAGCAGTGTCGGAGGGGGCGGTTCACCCCTCCACTTT
CASSVGGGGSPLHF
>TRBJ2-7|.|TRBV13|few|15
TGTGCCAGCAGCTTAGGTGTCCCAAGAGGCCACGAGCAGTACTTC
CASSLGVPRGHEQYF
>TRBJ2-5|TRBD2|TRBV25-1|.|19
TGTGCCAGCAGTGAAAGGGGGGGACTAGCGGGAGGGCCTTCCAATGAGCAGTACTTC
CASSERGGLAGGPSNEQYF
>TRBJ2-1|.|TRBV7-9|few|14
TGTGCCAGCAGCTCCCAGACAGTCTACAATGAGCAGTTCTTC
CASSSQTVYNEQFF